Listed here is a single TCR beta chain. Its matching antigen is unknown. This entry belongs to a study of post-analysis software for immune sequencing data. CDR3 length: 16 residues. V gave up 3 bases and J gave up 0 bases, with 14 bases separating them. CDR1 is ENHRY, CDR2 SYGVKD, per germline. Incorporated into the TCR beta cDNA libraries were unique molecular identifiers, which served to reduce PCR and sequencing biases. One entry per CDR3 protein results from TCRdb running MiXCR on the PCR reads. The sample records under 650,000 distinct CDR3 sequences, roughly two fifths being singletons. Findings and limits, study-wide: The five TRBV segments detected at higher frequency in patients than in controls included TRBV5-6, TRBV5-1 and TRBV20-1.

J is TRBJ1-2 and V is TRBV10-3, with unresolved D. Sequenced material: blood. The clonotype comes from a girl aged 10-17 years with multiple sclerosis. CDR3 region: CAISDPYNESNYGYTF. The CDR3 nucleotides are TGTGCCATCAGTGACCCCTACAACGAATCTAACTATGGCTACACCTTC.